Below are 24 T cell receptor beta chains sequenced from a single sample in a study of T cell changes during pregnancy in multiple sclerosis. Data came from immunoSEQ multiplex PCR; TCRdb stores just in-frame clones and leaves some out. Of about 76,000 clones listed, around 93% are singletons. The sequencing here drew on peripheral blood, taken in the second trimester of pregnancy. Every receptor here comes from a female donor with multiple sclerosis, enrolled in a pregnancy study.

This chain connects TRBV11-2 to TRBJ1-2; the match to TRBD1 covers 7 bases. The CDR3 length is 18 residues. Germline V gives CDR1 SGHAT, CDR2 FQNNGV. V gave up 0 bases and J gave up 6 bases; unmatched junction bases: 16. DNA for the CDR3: TGTGCCAGCAGCTTAGATTCGGTGTTTACAGGGGCCAATCATGGCTACACCTTC. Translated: CASSLDSVFTGANHGYTF.

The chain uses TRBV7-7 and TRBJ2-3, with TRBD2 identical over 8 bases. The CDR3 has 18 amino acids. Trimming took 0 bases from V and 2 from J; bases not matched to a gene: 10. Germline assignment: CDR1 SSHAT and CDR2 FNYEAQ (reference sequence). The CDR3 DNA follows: TGTGCCAGCAGCTTAGCCGGGGGGGGAAACCCCAACACAGATACGCAGTATTTT. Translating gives CASSLAGGGNPNTDTQYF.

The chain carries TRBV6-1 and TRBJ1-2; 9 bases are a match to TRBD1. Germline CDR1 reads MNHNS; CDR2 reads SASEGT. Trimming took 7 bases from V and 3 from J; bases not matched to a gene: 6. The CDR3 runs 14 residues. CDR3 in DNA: TGTGCCAGCATTGGGACAGGGCTGCACTATGGCTACACCTTC. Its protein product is CASIGTGLHYGYTF.

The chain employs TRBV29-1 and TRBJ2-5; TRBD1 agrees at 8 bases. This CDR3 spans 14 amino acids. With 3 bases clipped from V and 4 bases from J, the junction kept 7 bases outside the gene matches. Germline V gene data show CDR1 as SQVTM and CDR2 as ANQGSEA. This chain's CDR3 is CSVEIGQGVETQYF. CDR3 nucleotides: TGCAGCGTTGAGATCGGACAGGGTGTAGAGACCCAGTACTTC.

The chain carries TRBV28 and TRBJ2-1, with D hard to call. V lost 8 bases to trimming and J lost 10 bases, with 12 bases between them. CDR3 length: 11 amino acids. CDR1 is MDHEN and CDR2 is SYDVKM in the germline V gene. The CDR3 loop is CASEIEAEQFF. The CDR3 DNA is TGTGCCAGCGAGATAGAGGCCGAGCAGTTCTTC.

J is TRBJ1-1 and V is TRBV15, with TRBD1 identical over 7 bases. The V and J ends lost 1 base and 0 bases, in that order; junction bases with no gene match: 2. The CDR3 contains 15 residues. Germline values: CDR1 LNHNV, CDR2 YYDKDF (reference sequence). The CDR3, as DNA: TGTGCCACCAGCAGAGTAGACAGGGTGAACACTGAAGCTTTCTTT. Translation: CATSRVDRVNTEAFF.

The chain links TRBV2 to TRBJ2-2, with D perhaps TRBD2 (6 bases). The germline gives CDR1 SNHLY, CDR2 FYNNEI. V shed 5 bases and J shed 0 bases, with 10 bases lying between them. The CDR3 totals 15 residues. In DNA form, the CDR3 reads TGTGCCAGCAGTTTCGGGACTCCGAACACCGGGGAGCTGTTTTTT. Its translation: CASSFGTPNTGELFF.

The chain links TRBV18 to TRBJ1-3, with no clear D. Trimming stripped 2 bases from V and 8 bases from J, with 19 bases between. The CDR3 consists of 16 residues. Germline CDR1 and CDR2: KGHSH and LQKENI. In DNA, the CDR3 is TGTGCCAGCTCACCAACAGTGGATGCTGGTCGACACACCATATATTTT. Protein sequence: CASSPTVDAGRHTIYF. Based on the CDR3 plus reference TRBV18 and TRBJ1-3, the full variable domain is NAGVMQNPRHLVRRRGQEARLRCSPMKGHSHVYWYRQLPEEGLKFMVYLQKENIIDESGMPKERFSAEFPKEGPSILRIQQVVRGDSAAYFCASSPTVDAGRHTIYFGEGSWLTVV.

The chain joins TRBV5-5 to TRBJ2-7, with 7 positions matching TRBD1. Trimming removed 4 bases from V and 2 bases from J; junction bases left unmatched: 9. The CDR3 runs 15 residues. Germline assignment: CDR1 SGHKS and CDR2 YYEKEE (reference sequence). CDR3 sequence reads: CASSPKTGSPYEQYF. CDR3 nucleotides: TGTGCCAGCAGCCCTAAGACAGGGAGCCCCTACGAGCAGTACTTC.

CDR3 nucleotides: TGCGCCAGCAGCTTGCGCAGCGGGGAGACCCAGTACTTC. Encoded protein: CASSLRSGETQYF. The chain links TRBV5-1 to TRBJ2-5; TRBD2 is a possible D gene (6 bases). Germline CDR1 and CDR2: SGHRS and YFSETQ. With 1 base removed from V and 5 bases from J, the gap between germline ends came to 9 bases. This CDR3 contains 13 residues.

CDR3 amino acids: CASSPTGGIREQYF. The CDR3 coding sequence is TGTGCCAGCAGCCCTACAGGGGGCATACGGGAGCAGTACTTC. This rearrangement joins TRBV7-9 to TRBJ2-7, with 9 bases that match TRBD1. The trim removed 5 bases at V and 7 bases at J, leaving 9 bases unmatched. Germline loops: CDR1 SEHNR, CDR2 FQNEAQ (reference sequence). CDR3 length: 14 amino acids.

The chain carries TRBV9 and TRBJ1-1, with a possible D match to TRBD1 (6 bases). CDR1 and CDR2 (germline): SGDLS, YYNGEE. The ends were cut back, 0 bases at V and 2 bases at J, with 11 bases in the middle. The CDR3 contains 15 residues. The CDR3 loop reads CASSVGGLVNTEAFF. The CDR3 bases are TGTGCCAGCAGCGTAGGGGGGCTGGTAAACACTGAAGCTTTCTTT.

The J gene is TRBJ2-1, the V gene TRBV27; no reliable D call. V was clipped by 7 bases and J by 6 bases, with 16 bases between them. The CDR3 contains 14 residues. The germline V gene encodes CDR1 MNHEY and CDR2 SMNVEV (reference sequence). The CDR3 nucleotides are TGTGCCAGCATCCCCACCCTCGGGTCCAATGAGCAGTTCTTC. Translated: CASIPTLGSNEQFF.

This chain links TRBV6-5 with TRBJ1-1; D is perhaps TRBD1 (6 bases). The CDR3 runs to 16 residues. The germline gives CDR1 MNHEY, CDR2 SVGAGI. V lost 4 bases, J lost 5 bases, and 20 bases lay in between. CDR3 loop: CASSSRVRGGGTEAFF. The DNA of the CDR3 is TGTGCCAGCAGTTCCAGGGTGAGGGGAGGGGGGACTGAAGCTTTCTTT.

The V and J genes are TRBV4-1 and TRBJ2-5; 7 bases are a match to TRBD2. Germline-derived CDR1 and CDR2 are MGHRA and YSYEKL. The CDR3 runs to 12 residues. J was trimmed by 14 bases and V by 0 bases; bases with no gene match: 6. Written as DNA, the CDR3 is TGCGCCAGCAGCCAAGACGGACTAGGGCTATACTTC. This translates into CASSQDGLGLYF.

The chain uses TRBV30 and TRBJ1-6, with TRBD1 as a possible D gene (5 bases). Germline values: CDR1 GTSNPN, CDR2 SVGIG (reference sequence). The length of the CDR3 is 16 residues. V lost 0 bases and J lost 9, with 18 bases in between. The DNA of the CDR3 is TGTGCCTGGAGTGTACGTTCAGGGATCGGTGGTTCACCCCTCCACTTT. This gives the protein CAWSVRSGIGGSPLHF. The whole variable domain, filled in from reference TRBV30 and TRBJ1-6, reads SQTIHQWPATLVQPVGSPLSLECTVEGTSNPNLYWYRQAAGRGLQLLFYSVGIGQISSEVPQNLSASRPQDRQFILSSKKLLLSDSGFYLCAWSVRSGIGGSPLHFGNGTRLTVT.

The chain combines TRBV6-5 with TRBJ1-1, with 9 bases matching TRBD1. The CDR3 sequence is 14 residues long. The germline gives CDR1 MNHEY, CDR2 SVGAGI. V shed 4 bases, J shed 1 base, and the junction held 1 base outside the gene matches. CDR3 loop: CASSSGQGNTEAFF. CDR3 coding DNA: TGTGCCAGCAGTTCGGGACAGGGGAACACTGAAGCTTTCTTT.

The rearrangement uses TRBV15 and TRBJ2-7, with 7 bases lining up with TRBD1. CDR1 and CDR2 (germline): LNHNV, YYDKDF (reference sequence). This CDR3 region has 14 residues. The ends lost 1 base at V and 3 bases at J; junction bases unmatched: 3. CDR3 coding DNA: TGTGCCACCAGCAGAGCCCAGGGGGTCTACGAGCAGTACTTC. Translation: CATSRAQGVYEQYF.

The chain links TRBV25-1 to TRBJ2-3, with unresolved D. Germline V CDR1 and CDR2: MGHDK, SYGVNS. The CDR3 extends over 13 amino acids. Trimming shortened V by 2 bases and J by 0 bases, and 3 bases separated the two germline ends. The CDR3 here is CASSEQSTDTQYF. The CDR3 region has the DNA TGTGCCAGCAGTGAACAGAGCACAGATACGCAGTATTTT.

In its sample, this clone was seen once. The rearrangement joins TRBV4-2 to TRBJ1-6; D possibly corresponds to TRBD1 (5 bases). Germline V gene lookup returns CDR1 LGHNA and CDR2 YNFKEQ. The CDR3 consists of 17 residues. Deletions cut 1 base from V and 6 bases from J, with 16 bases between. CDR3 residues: CASSQGVDGGFNSPLHF. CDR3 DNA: TGTGCCAGCAGCCAAGGGGTAGACGGGGGATTTAATTCACCCCTCCACTTT.

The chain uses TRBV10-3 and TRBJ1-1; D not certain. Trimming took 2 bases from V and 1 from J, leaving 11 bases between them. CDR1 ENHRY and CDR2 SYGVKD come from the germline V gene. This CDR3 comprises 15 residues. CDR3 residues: CAISEIYGPNTEAFF. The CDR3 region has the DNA TGTGCCATCAGTGAGATTTACGGTCCGAACACTGAAGCTTTCTTT.

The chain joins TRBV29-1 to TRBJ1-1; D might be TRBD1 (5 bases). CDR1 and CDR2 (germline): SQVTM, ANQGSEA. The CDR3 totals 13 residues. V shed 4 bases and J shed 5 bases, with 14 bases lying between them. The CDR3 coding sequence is TGCAGCGTTGGGAAAAGCGGGGGGACTGAAGCTTTCTTT. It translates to CSVGKSGGTEAFF.

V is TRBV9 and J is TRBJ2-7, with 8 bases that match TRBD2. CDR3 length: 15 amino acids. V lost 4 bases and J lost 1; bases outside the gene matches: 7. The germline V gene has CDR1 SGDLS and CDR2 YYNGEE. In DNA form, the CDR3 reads TGTGCCAGCAGCCCCGGGGGGGCCGAATCCTACGAGCAGTACTTC. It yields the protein CASSPGGAESYEQYF.

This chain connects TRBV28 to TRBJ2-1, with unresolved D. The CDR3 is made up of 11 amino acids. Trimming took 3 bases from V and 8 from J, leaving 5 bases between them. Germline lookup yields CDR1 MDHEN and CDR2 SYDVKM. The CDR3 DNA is TGTGCCAGCAGTTTCGCGCATGAGCAGTTCTTC. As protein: CASSFAHEQFF.